This TCR beta chain was found in a study of cytomegalovirus exposure and HLA in healthy donors. Comment on this clone: No antigen is known for it.

The PCR ran on 60 Vbeta and 13 Jbeta primers. The data were produced by immunoSEQ multiplex PCR, yet TCRdb's version contains in-frame clones alone and is incomplete. The sample contains 120,000 to 150,000 clones, almost 85% of which appear only once. The CDR3 has 17 amino acids. J gave up 2 bases and V 3 bases, and 10 bases lay outside the gene matches. Germline V lookup: CDR1 SGHVS, CDR2 FQNEAQ. Overall study findings and caveats: Presence/absence analyses rested on an assumption that sequencing depth was roughly uniform across donors. CMV serostatus was the sole immune exposure information available. At a 0.05 false discovery rate, a later analysis found roughly 17,000 TCR beta sequences to be associated with HLA alleles.

The specimen was PBMCs. This chain connects TRBV7-8 to TRBJ2-1, with 7 bases fitting TRBD1. The origin of this receptor is a young man in good health and CMV-seropositive. Here the CDR3 reads CASSFNRLQGPYNEQFF. CDR3 nucleotide sequence: TGTGCCAGCAGCTTCAACCGACTACAGGGGCCCTACAATGAGCAGTTCTTC.